This TCR beta chain was sequenced during a study of CD8+ T cells in alopecia areata. Note on this clone: Its antigen remains unknown.

Points from the study as a whole: Lesional scalp exceeded normal scalp in clonality, especially in alopecia totalis/universalis.

The CDR3 has 12 residues. Germline CDR1 reads SGHDN; CDR2 reads FVKESK. The V and J ends lost 4 bases and 7 bases respectively, with 11 bases between them. Alopecia areata patients provided lesional scalp punch biopsies and peripheral blood, both collected for the study. Sequencing templates came from extracted RNA that was reverse transcribed into cDNA. Profiling relied on immunoSEQ multiplex PCR, and the TCRdb table lists in-frame clones only, not all of them. Among 95,000 to 120,000 clones listed, about 50% were seen once. The source material was NKG2D-low CD8+ T cells sorted from blood. The rearrangement joins TRBV14 to TRBJ2-7; D may be TRBD2 (5 bases). This TCR was sampled from a human donor with alopecia areata. CDR3: CASSPPGGEQYF. Here the CDR3 DNA reads TGTGCCAGCAGCCCGCCCGGCGGGGAGCAGTACTTC.